This T cell receptor beta chain was captured in a study of shared clonotypes between healthy human individuals. Study-level results: Clonotype sharing across several donors was observed for around 5% of naive CD4 clonotypes.

This clone was counted a few times. Its antigen is currently unknown. Assay runs were performed at deep level. Clones were sequenced by immunoSEQ multiplex PCR, and TCRdb holds only the in-frame ones, with some missing. The sample includes about 1 million clones, 65% to 75% of them seen just once. V dropped 0 bases and J dropped 6 bases, with 11 bases sitting between them. Per the germline V gene, CDR1 is SQVTM and CDR2 is ANQGSEA. The CDR3 contains 13 residues. The chain links TRBV29-1 to TRBJ1-2; D possibly corresponds to TRBD1 (6 bases). Source material: memory CD4+ T cells sorted from blood. Subset noted: CD45RA-negative fraction. The sequence derives from a man between 18 and 29 years old in good health. The CDR3 loop reads CSVEDFTGNGYTF. The CDR3 DNA is TGCAGCGTTGAAGATTTTACAGGGAATGGCTACACCTTC.